This T cell receptor (beta chain) originates from a study of neoadjuvant anti-PD-1 for oral cavity cancer. Study-wide background: Around day 43, patients without progression received a fourth nivolumab dose before surgery.

Study-level points and caveats: Higher pretreatment blood Treg/Th17 ratios correlated with higher pretreatment blood and lower post-treatment tumor TCRbeta clonality.

For this clone: Its specificity is not known.

The time point was: after neoadjuvant nivolumab, at surgical resection. Patients had HPV-negative, locally advanced oral cavity squamous cell carcinoma. Sequenced by immunoSEQ multiplex PCR; TCRdb stores in-frame clones only, minus some. Of more than 13,000 clones listed, about 75% are singletons. The clonotype was recovered from a person aged 40 to 85 with oral cavity squamous cell carcinoma. This specimen was PBMCs, taken after nivolumab (anti-PD-1) treatment.

The CDR3, as DNA: TGCGCCAGCAGTTGGGACGGGACAGACAATCAGCCCCAGCATTTT. As protein: CASSWDGTDNQPQHF. The chain employs TRBV5-1 and TRBJ1-5, with 7 bases that match TRBD1. Per germline, CDR1 SGHRS and CDR2 YFSETQ. Trimming took 5 bases from V and 3 from J; bases not matched to a gene: 8. The CDR3 extends over 15 amino acids.